The rows below give T cell receptor beta chains drawn from one sample of a study of T cell responses to AZD1222 COVID-19 vaccine. Clones were sequenced by immunoSEQ multiplex PCR, and TCRdb holds only the in-frame ones, with some missing. Of under 150,000 clones listed, more than 85% are singletons. The material was peripheral blood, obtained on day 0 of AZD1222 vaccination. The receptor set was obtained from an adult in good health. CDR3s include the opening cysteine and the closing phenylalanine or tryptophan. A D gene is named only where the DNA matches it firmly. For some rows the clone size is stated as once, few or many, or as a class when expanded; others skip it.

abundance: .; v_gene: TRBV5-1; d_gene: TRBD2; j_gene: TRBJ2-5; CDR3nt: TGCGCCAGCAGCTTAACCGGGACTAGCGGGAGGGTAACGGAGACCCAGTACTTC; CDR3aa: CASSLTGTSGRVTETQYF
abundance: .; v_gene: TRBV12-3/TRBV12-4; d_gene: .; j_gene: TRBJ2-7; CDR3nt: TGTGCCAGCAGTTTCGGGCTAGCTGGCGAGCAGTACTTC; CDR3aa: CASSFGLAGEQYF
abundance: many; v_gene: TRBV9; d_gene: .; j_gene: TRBJ2-7; CDR3nt: TGTGCCAGCAGCGGCGGGCCGGTGGAAAGCTCCTACGAGCAGTACTTC; CDR3aa: CASSGGPVESSYEQYF
abundance: .; v_gene: TRBV19; d_gene: .; j_gene: TRBJ2-2; CDR3nt: TGTGCCAGTAGGACAAACAGGGATAACACCGGGGAGCTGTTTTTT; CDR3aa: CASRTNRDNTGELFF
abundance: .; v_gene: TRBV7-2; d_gene: .; j_gene: TRBJ1-5; CDR3nt: TGTGCCAGCAACTCGGGCGGGTATAGCAATCAGCCCCAGCATTTT; CDR3aa: CASNSGGYSNQPQHF
abundance: .; v_gene: TRBV2; d_gene: TRBD2; j_gene: TRBJ2-2; CDR3nt: TGTGCCAGCAGTCTAAGGACTAGAATCACCGGGGAGCTGTTTTTT; CDR3aa: CASSLRTRITGELFF
abundance: .; v_gene: TRBV7-2; d_gene: .; j_gene: TRBJ1-6; CDR3nt: TGTGCCAGCAGCTATAGGGGCGGGGATAATTCACCCCTCCACTTT; CDR3aa: CASSYRGGDNSPLHF
abundance: .; v_gene: TRBV27; d_gene: .; j_gene: TRBJ1-6; CDR3nt: TGTGCCAGCAGCCCACAGGGCTCCTATAATTCACCCCTCCACTTT; CDR3aa: CASSPQGSYNSPLHF
abundance: .; v_gene: TRBV5-3; d_gene: .; j_gene: TRBJ1-1; CDR3nt: TGTGCCAGAAGAGGGGAACGGGACCCGAACACTGAAGCTTTCTTT; CDR3aa: CARRGERDPNTEAFF
abundance: .; v_gene: TRBV27; d_gene: TRBD2; j_gene: TRBJ2-1; CDR3nt: TGTGCCAGCAGTCCCCTAGCGGGAACGTACTACAATGAGCAGTTCTTC; CDR3aa: CASSPLAGTYYNEQFF
abundance: .; v_gene: TRBV7-3; d_gene: TRBD1; j_gene: TRBJ2-3; CDR3nt: TGTGCCAGCAGCCGAGACGACAGGGCAGATACGCAGTATTTT; CDR3aa: CASSRDDRADTQYF
abundance: .; v_gene: TRBV9; d_gene: .; j_gene: TRBJ1-1; CDR3nt: TGTGCCAGCAGCGTAGAGGGTGTTGGTGCGAACACTGAAGCTTTCTTT; CDR3aa: CASSVEGVGANTEAFF
abundance: .; v_gene: TRBV25-1; d_gene: .; j_gene: TRBJ2-3; CDR3nt: TGTGCCAGCAGGGGGGCTGCGGATGCAGATACGCAGTATTTT; CDR3aa: CASRGAADADTQYF
abundance: .; v_gene: TRBV7-9; d_gene: .; j_gene: TRBJ2-1; CDR3nt: TGTGCCAGCAGGCCACCCGGAGGGGATGAGCAGTTCTTC; CDR3aa: CASRPPGGDEQFF
abundance: .; v_gene: TRBV9; d_gene: .; j_gene: TRBJ1-2; CDR3nt: TGTGCCAGCAGCGTAGCTTCAGGGGAGGTTTACTATGGCTACACCTTC; CDR3aa: CASSVASGEVYYGYTF
abundance: .; v_gene: TRBV7-9; d_gene: TRBD2; j_gene: TRBJ2-5; CDR3nt: TGTGCCAGCAGCTCGGGACTAGCGGGAGGGCCACGGGAGACCCAGTACTTC; CDR3aa: CASSSGLAGGPRETQYF
abundance: .; v_gene: TRBV29-1; d_gene: TRBD1; j_gene: TRBJ2-7; CDR3nt: TGCAGCGTTGAGTGGACAGGGGGAGTTCGGCACGAGCAGTACTTC; CDR3aa: CSVEWTGGVRHEQYF
abundance: .; v_gene: TRBV5-1; d_gene: TRBD2; j_gene: TRBJ2-3; CDR3nt: TGCGCCAGCAGCTTGGATCCGTTGGCTAGCGGGAGCCCAGATACGCAGTATTTT; CDR3aa: CASSLDPLASGSPDTQYF
abundance: once; v_gene: TRBV30; d_gene: .; j_gene: TRBJ1-1; CDR3nt: TGTGCCTGGAGGGCCGTGATCGGGGGGTACACTGAAGCTTTCTTT; CDR3aa: CAWRAVIGGYTEAFF
abundance: .; v_gene: TRBV7-9; d_gene: .; j_gene: TRBJ2-5; CDR3nt: TGTGCCAGCGAAGGGGGGGACTCAGAGACCCAGTACTTC; CDR3aa: CASEGGDSETQYF
abundance: .; v_gene: TRBV4-3; d_gene: TRBD2; j_gene: TRBJ2-7; CDR3nt: TGCGCCAGCAGCCAAGGACTAGCGGGAGGTTACGAGCAGTACTTC; CDR3aa: CASSQGLAGGYEQYF
abundance: .; v_gene: TRBV27; d_gene: TRBD1; j_gene: TRBJ1-2; CDR3nt: TGTGCCAGCAGTTTATCGGGACAGGGATATGGCTACACCTTC; CDR3aa: CASSLSGQGYGYTF
abundance: .; v_gene: TRBV5-4; d_gene: TRBD2; j_gene: TRBJ2-1; CDR3nt: TGTGCCAGCAGCTTACCGGGACTAGCGGTCTACAATGAGCAGTTCTTC; CDR3aa: CASSLPGLAVYNEQFF
abundance: .; v_gene: TRBV29-1; d_gene: .; j_gene: TRBJ1-3; CDR3nt: TGCAGCGTTGGGTCCGGAAACACCATATATTTT; CDR3aa: CSVGSGNTIYF
abundance: few; v_gene: TRBV24-1; d_gene: .; j_gene: TRBJ2-2; CDR3nt: TGTGCCACCAGTGATCAGCAGAACACCGGGGAGCTGTTTTTT; CDR3aa: CATSDQQNTGELFF
abundance: .; v_gene: TRBV19; d_gene: .; j_gene: TRBJ2-1; CDR3nt: TGTGCCAGTAGTATGTCCGGGAGCGCCTACAATGAGCAGTTCTTC; CDR3aa: CASSMSGSAYNEQFF
abundance: .; v_gene: TRBV2; d_gene: TRBD2; j_gene: TRBJ2-2; CDR3nt: TGTGCCAGCAGCGACCTGCTAGCGGGAGGGCGTACCGGGGAGCTGTTTTTT; CDR3aa: CASSDLLAGGRTGELFF
abundance: .; v_gene: TRBV7-2; d_gene: .; j_gene: TRBJ2-1; CDR3nt: TGTGCCAGCAGCTTACAGGGCGTCTCCTACAATGAGCAGTTCTTC; CDR3aa: CASSLQGVSYNEQFF
abundance: .; v_gene: TRBV6-6; d_gene: .; j_gene: TRBJ2-3; CDR3nt: TGTGCCAGCAGCTATGGGGGACAGGCTGGAGTAGCGGGAGCCAAAGCCTGGGCTACGCAGTATTTT; CDR3aa: CASSYGGQAGVAGAKAWATQYF
abundance: .; v_gene: TRBV12-3/TRBV12-4; d_gene: .; j_gene: TRBJ2-7; CDR3nt: TGTGCCAGCAGTCTCCGGGCCAACGAGCAGTACTTC; CDR3aa: CASSLRANEQYF
abundance: .; v_gene: TRBV24-1; d_gene: .; j_gene: TRBJ1-5; CDR3nt: TGTGCCACAGCTGAAAATGGCAATCAGCCCCAGCATTTT; CDR3aa: CATAENGNQPQHF
abundance: .; v_gene: TRBV14; d_gene: .; j_gene: TRBJ1-4; CDR3nt: TGTGCCAGCAGCCAGGTCGCAGGACAGACGAATGAAAAACTGTTTTTT; CDR3aa: CASSQVAGQTNEKLFF
abundance: few; v_gene: TRBV3-1/TRBV3-2; d_gene: TRBD2; j_gene: TRBJ2-7; CDR3nt: TGTGCCAGCAGCCAAGACCCCACTAGCGACCGCGAGCAGTACTTC; CDR3aa: CASSQDPTSDREQYF
abundance: .; v_gene: TRBV11-2; d_gene: TRBD1; j_gene: TRBJ2-7; CDR3nt: TGTGCCAGCAGCTCCTTACAGGGGATCCACGAGCAGTACTTC; CDR3aa: CASSSLQGIHEQYF
abundance: .; v_gene: TRBV6-2/TRBV6-3; d_gene: TRBD2; j_gene: TRBJ2-7; CDR3nt: TGTGCCAGCAGTTACGAACTAGCGATGTACGAGCAGTACTTC; CDR3aa: CASSYELAMYEQYF
abundance: .; v_gene: TRBV7-2; d_gene: .; j_gene: TRBJ1-5; CDR3nt: TGTGCCAGCAGCAAACAGGGAGGTCAGCCCCAGCATTTT; CDR3aa: CASSKQGGQPQHF
abundance: .; v_gene: TRBV19; d_gene: TRBD1; j_gene: TRBJ1-1; CDR3nt: TGTGCCAGTACCCCCCAGGGGGGCGTCGAAGCTTTCTTT; CDR3aa: CASTPQGGVEAFF
abundance: .; v_gene: TRBV3-1/TRBV3-2; d_gene: .; j_gene: TRBJ1-1; CDR3nt: TGTGCCAGCAGCCTTCGGACGGGGGTATACACTGAAGCTTTCTTT; CDR3aa: CASSLRTGVYTEAFF
abundance: .; v_gene: TRBV7-2; d_gene: .; j_gene: TRBJ1-5; CDR3nt: TGTGCCAGCAGCTTCCGGGGGCATCAGCCCCAGCATTTT; CDR3aa: CASSFRGHQPQHF
abundance: .; v_gene: TRBV27; d_gene: TRBD2; j_gene: TRBJ2-7; CDR3nt: TGTGCCAGCAGTTTAAGCTTAGCGGGACTAGCGGTCGAGCAGTACTTC; CDR3aa: CASSLSLAGLAVEQYF
abundance: .; v_gene: TRBV9; d_gene: TRBD1; j_gene: TRBJ1-5; CDR3nt: TGTGCCAGCAGCGGAGGACAGGGGTACGATCAGCCCCAGCATTTT; CDR3aa: CASSGGQGYDQPQHF
abundance: .; v_gene: TRBV6-1; d_gene: .; j_gene: TRBJ2-1; CDR3nt: TGTGCCAGCACACTTCCTAGCTCCTACAATGAGCAGTTCTTC; CDR3aa: CASTLPSSYNEQFF
abundance: .; v_gene: TRBV13; d_gene: .; j_gene: TRBJ1-3; CDR3nt: TGTGCCAGCAGCTTCTACGGCTCTGGAAACACCATATATTTT; CDR3aa: CASSFYGSGNTIYF
abundance: .; v_gene: TRBV7-3; d_gene: TRBD1; j_gene: TRBJ2-1; CDR3nt: TGTGCCAGCAGCCCGGGGACAGGAGCTTACAATGAGCAGTTCTTC; CDR3aa: CASSPGTGAYNEQFF
abundance: .; v_gene: TRBV4-1; d_gene: TRBD2; j_gene: TRBJ2-7; CDR3nt: TGCGCCAGCAGCCAGGAAGTTAGCGGGAGGGTATACGAGCAGTACTTC; CDR3aa: CASSQEVSGRVYEQYF
abundance: .; v_gene: TRBV18; d_gene: .; j_gene: TRBJ2-7; CDR3nt: TGTGCCAGCTCAGACGAACGATCGGGCGAGCAGTACTTC; CDR3aa: CASSDERSGEQYF
abundance: .; v_gene: TRBV6-5; d_gene: .; j_gene: TRBJ1-1; CDR3nt: TGTGCCAGCAGCGCGGGGCCCATTTCTTTCTTT; CDR3aa: CASSAGPISFF
abundance: once; v_gene: TRBV6-6; d_gene: .; j_gene: TRBJ1-5; CDR3nt: TGTGCCAGCAGTTACCGCGAGAATCAGCCCCAGCATTTT; CDR3aa: CASSYRENQPQHF
abundance: .; v_gene: TRBV28; d_gene: .; j_gene: TRBJ1-1; CDR3nt: TGTGCCAGCAGCTTGATAGGACAGGCTTTCTTT; CDR3aa: CASSLIGQAFF
abundance: .; v_gene: TRBV15; d_gene: .; j_gene: TRBJ2-5; CDR3nt: TGTGCCACCAGCAGAGATTTGCAAGAGACCCAGTACTTC; CDR3aa: CATSRDLQETQYF
abundance: .; v_gene: TRBV5-8; d_gene: TRBD2; j_gene: TRBJ2-3; CDR3nt: TGTGCCAGCAGCGCAGGATACGGGACTAGCGGAATAGATACGCAGTATTTT; CDR3aa: CASSAGYGTSGIDTQYF
abundance: .; v_gene: TRBV6-1; d_gene: .; j_gene: TRBJ1-1; CDR3nt: TGTGCCAGCAGTGAAGCGCACGAATGGGGGAACACTGAAGCTTTCTTT; CDR3aa: CASSEAHEWGNTEAFF
abundance: .; v_gene: TRBV3-1/TRBV3-2; d_gene: .; j_gene: TRBJ1-2; CDR3nt: TGTGCCAGCAGCCCCACACGGGACTATGGCTACACCTTC; CDR3aa: CASSPTRDYGYTF
abundance: .; v_gene: TRBV6-5; d_gene: .; j_gene: TRBJ2-7; CDR3nt: TGTGCCAGCACCTACGGGGCAGAGTACTACGAGCAGTACTTC; CDR3aa: CASTYGAEYYEQYF
abundance: .; v_gene: TRBV4-1; d_gene: .; j_gene: TRBJ2-3; CDR3nt: TGCGCCAGCAGCCAGAAGGGGGTGGTCTTGGGAGATACGCAGTATTTT; CDR3aa: CASSQKGVVLGDTQYF